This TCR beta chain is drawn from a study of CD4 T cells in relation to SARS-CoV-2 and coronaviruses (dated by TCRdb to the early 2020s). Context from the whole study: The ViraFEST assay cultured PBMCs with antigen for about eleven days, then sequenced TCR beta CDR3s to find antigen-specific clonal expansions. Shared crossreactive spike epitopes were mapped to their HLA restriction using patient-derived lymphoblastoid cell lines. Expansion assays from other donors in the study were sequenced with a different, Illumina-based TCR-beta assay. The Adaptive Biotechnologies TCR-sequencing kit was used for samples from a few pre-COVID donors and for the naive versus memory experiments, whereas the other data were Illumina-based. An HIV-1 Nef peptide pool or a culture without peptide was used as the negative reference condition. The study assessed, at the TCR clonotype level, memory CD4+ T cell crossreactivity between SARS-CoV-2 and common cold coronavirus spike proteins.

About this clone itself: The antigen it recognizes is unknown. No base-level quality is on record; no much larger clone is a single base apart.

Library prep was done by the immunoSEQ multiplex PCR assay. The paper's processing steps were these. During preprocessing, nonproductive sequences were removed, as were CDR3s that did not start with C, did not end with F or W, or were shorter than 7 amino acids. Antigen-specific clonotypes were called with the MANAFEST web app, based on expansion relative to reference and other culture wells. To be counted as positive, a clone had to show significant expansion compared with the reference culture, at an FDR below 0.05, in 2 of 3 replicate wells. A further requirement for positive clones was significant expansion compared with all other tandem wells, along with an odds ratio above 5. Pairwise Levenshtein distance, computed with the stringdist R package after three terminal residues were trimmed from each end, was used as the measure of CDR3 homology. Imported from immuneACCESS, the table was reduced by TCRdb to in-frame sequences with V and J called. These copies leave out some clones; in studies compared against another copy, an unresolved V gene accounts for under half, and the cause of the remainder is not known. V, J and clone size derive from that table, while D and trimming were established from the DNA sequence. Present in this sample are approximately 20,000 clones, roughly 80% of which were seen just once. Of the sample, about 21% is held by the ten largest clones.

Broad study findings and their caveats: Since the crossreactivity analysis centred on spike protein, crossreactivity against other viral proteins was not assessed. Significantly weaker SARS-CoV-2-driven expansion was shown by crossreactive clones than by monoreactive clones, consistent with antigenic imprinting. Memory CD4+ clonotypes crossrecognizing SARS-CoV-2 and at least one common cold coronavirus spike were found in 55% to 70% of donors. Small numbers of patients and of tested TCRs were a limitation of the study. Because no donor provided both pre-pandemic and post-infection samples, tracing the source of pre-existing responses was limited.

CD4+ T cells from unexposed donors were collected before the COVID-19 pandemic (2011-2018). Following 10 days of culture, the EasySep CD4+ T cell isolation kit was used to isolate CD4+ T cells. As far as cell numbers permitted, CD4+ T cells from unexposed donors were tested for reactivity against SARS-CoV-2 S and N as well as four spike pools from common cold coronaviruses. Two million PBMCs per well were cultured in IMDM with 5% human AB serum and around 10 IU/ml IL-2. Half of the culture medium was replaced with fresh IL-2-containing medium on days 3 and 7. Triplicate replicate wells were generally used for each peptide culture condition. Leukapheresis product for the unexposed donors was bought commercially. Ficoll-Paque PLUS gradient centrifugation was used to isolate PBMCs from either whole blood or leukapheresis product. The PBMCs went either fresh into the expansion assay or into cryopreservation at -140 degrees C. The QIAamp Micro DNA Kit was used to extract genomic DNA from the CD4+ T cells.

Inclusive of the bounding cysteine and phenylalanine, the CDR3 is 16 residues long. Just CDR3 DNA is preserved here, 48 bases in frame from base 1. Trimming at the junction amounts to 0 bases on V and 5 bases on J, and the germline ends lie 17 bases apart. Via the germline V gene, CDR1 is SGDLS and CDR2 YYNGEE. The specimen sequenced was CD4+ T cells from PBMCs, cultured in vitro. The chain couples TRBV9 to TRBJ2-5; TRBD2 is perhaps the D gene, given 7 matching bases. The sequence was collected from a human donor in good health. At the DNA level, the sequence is TGTGCCAGCAGCGTAGGATGGGGAGGGGGGCGGGAGACCCAGTACTTC. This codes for CASSVGWGGGRETQYF.